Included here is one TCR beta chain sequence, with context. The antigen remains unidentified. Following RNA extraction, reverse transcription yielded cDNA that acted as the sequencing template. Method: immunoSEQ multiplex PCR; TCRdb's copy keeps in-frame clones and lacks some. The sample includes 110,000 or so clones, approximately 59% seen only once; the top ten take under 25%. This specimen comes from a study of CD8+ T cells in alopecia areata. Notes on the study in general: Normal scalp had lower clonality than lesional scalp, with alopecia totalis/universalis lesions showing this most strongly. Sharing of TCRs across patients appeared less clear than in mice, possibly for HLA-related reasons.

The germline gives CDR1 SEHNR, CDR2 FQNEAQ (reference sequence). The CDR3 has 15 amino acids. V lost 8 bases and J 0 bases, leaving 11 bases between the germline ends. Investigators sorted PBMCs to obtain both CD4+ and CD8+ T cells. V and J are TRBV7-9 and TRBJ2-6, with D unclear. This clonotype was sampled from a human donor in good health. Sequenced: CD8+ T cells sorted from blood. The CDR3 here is CASDPPPSGANVLTF. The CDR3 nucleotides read TGTGCCAGCGATCCCCCCCCCTCTGGGGCCAACGTCCTGACTTTC. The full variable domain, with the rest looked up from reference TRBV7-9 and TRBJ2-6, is DTGVSQNPRHKITKRGQNVTFRCDPISEHNRLYWYRQTLGQGPEFLTYFQNEAQLEKSRLLSDRFSAERPKGSFSTLEIQRTEQGDSAMYLCASDPPPSGANVLTFGAGSRLTVL.